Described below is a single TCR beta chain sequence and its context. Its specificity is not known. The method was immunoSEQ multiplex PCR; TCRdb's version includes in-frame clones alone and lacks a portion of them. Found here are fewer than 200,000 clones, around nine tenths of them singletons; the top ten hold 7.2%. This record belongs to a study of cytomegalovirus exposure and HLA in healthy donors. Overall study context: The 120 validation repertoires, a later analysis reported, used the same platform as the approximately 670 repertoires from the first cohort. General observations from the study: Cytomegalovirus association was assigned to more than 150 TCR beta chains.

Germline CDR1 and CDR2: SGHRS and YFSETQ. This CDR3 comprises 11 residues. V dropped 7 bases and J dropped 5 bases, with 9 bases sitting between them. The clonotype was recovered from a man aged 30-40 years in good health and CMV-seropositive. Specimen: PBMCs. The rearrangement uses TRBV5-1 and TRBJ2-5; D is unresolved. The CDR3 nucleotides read TGCGCCAGCTCCCTGGCGGAGACCCAGTACTTC. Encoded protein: CASSLAETQYF.